This is a list of T cell receptor beta chains from one sample in a study of CD8 T cells in Susac syndrome. TCRdb ran MiXCR on the immunoSEQ multiplex PCR reads and lists one entry per CDR3 protein. There are 50,000 or so distinct CDR3 sequences in the sample; 80% to 95% occur only once, and around 0.45% lies in the top ten. Sequenced: CD8+ T cells from PBMCs. Receptor source: a human donor in good health. The CDR3 runs from the conserved cysteine through the conserved F or W. A D gene is named only where the DNA matches it firmly. Size tells how often a clone was seen (once, few, many) or the class of an expanded clone, and some rows leave it out.

J: TRBJ1-1
D: -
V: TRBV30
size: -
CDR3: CAWADWVGTEAFF
DNA: TGTGCCTGGGCCGACTGGGTGGGTACTGAAGCTTTCTTT

J: TRBJ2-3
D: -
V: TRBV6-5
size: -
CDR3: CASSYSGEGGGDTQYF
DNA: TGTGCCAGCAGTTACTCCGGGGAAGGAGGGGGAGATACGCAGTATTTT

J: TRBJ2-1
D: -
V: TRBV4-1
size: -
CDR3: CASSQSVADYNEQFF
DNA: TGCGCCAGCAGCCAAAGTGTAGCGGACTACAATGAGCAGTTCTTC

J: TRBJ2-2
D: TRBD2
V: TRBV3-1
size: -
CDR3: CASSSTSGSRTGELFF
DNA: TGTGCCAGCAGCTCTACTAGCGGGAGTAGGACCGGGGAGCTGTTTTTT

J: TRBJ1-6
D: -
V: TRBV3-1
size: -
CDR3: CASSQEWEFNSPLHF
DNA: TGTGCCAGCAGCCAAGAATGGGAATTCAATTCACCCCTCCACTTT

J: TRBJ2-7
D: -
V: TRBV7-9
size: -
CDR3: CASSPKEARSYEQYF
DNA: TGTGCCAGCAGCCCCAAAGAAGCGCGCTCCTACGAGCAGTACTTC

J: TRBJ1-1
D: -
V: TRBV24-1
size: -
CDR3: CATSDPGMNTEAFF
DNA: TGTGCCACCAGTGATCCGGGGATGAACACTGAAGCTTTCTTT

J: TRBJ2-7
D: -
V: TRBV2
size: -
CDR3: CASSEGMNSYEQYF
DNA: TGTGCCAGCAGTGAAGGGATGAATAGCTACGAGCAGTACTTC

J: TRBJ1-4
D: TRBD1
V: TRBV18
size: -
CDR3: CASSPSPTGNQEKLFF
DNA: TGTGCCAGCTCGCCATCCCCGACAGGGAATCAGGAAAAACTGTTTTTT

J: TRBJ2-3
D: -
V: TRBV7-9
size: -
CDR3: CASSSRDPQWDTQYF
DNA: TGTGCCAGCAGCTCCCGGGACCCGCAATGGGATACGCAGTATTTT

J: TRBJ2-1
D: -
V: TRBV7-9
size: -
CDR3: CASSLGVTGWNEQFF
DNA: TGTGCCAGCAGCTTAGGTGTGACCGGCTGGAATGAGCAGTTCTTC

J: TRBJ2-7
D: -
V: TRBV2
size: -
CDR3: CASSEDTYEQYF
DNA: TGTGCCAGCAGTGAAGACACCTACGAGCAGTACTTC

J: TRBJ1-1
D: -
V: TRBV2
size: once
CDR3: CASNVGTEAFF
DNA: TGTGCCAGCAATGTGGGGACTGAAGCTTTCTTT

J: TRBJ2-1
D: TRBD2
V: TRBV6-5
size: -
CDR3: CASSYSVSGSTDEQFF
DNA: TGTGCCAGCAGTTACAGCGTCAGCGGGAGTACGGATGAGCAGTTCTTC

J: TRBJ1-1
D: -
V: TRBV19
size: -
CDR3: CASSLTRYTEAFF
DNA: TGTGCCAGTAGTCTAACACGTTACACTGAAGCTTTCTTT

J: TRBJ2-7
D: TRBD1
V: TRBV29-1
size: -
CDR3: CSVEDQGTGGVVQYF
DNA: TGCAGCGTTGAAGATCAGGGGACAGGGGGCGTGGTGCAGTACTTC

J: TRBJ1-3
D: -
V: TRBV11-2
size: -
CDR3: CASSGGGRSGNTIYF
DNA: TGTGCCAGCAGCGGGGGCGGTCGCTCTGGAAACACCATATATTTT

J: TRBJ2-3
D: -
V: TRBV19
size: -
CDR3: CATESPTTDTQYF
DNA: TGTGCCACCGAATCCCCGACCACAGATACGCAGTATTTT

J: TRBJ2-5
D: TRBD2
V: TRBV29-1
size: -
CDR3: CSVEDSGSGVYIYQETQYF
DNA: TGCAGCGTTGAAGATTCCGGTAGCGGGGTCTACATATACCAAGAGACCCAGTACTTC

J: TRBJ2-5
D: -
V: TRBV12-3/TRBV12-4
size: -
CDR3: CASSSSRDTQRGTQYF
DNA: TGTGCCAGCAGTTCAAGCCGGGACACCCAAAGGGGGACCCAGTACTTC